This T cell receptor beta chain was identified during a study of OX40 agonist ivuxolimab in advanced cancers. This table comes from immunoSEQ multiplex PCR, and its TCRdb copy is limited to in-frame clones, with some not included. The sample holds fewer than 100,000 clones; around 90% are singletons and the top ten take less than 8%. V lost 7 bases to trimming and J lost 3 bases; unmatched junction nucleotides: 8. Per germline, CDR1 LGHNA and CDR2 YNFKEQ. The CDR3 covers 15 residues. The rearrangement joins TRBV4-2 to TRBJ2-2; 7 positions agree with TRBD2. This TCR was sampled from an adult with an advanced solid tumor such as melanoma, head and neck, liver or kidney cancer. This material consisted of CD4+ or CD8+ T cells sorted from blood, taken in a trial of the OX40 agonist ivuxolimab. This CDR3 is CASKQAAGYTGELFF. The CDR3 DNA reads TGTGCCAGCAAACAGGCAGCGGGGTACACCGGGGAGCTGTTTTTT.